The clone carrying this T cell receptor (beta chain) came up a few times. CDR1 is SGHNT, CDR2 YYREEE, per germline (reference sequence). This CDR3 spans 15 amino acids. Trimming shortened V by 4 bases and J by 4 bases, and 17 bases separated the two germline ends. Repertoires were generated with immunoSEQ multiplex PCR, while TCRdb's copy carries only in-frame clones and drops some. The data contain over 100,000 clones, roughly 90% of them singletons. These data come from a study of T cell responses to AZD1222 COVID-19 vaccine. The gene calls are TRBV5-4 and TRBJ1-2; a possible D gene is TRBD1 (6 bases). This receptor was taken from an adult in good health. The specimen was peripheral blood, collected on day 0 of AZD1222 vaccination. The CDR3 reads CASSLRRGFGYGYTF. The CDR3 nucleotides read TGTGCCAGCAGCCTTAGAAGGGGGTTCGGCTATGGCTACACCTTC.